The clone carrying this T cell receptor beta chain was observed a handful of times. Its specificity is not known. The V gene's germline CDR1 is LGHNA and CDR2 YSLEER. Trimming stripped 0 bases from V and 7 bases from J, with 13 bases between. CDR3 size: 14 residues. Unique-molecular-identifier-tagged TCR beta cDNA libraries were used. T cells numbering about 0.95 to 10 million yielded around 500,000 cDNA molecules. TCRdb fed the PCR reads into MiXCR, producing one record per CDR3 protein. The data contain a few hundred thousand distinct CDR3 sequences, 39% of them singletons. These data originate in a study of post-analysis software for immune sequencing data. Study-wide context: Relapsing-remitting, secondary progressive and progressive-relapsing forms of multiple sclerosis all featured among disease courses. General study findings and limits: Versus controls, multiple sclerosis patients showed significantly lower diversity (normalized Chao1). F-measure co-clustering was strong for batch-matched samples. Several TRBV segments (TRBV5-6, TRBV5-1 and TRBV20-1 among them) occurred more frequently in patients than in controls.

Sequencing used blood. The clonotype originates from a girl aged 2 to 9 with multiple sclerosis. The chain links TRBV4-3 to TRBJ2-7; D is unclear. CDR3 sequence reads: CASSQDRPGFEQYF. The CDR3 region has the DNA TGCGCCAGCAGCCAAGATCGGCCGGGTTTTGAGCAGTACTTC.